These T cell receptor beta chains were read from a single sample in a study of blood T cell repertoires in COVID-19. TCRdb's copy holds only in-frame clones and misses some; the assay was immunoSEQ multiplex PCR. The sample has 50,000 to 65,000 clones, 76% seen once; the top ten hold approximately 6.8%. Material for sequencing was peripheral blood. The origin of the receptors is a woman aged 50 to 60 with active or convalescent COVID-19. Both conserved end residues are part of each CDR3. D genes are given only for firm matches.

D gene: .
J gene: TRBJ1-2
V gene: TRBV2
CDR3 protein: CASSENRFPDYGYTF

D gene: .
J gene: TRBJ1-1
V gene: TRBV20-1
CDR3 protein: CSAQGTTEAFF

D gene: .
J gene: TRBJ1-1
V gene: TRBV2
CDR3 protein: CASSSRVGAEAFF

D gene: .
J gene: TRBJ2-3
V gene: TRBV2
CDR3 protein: CASKGLALTDTQYF

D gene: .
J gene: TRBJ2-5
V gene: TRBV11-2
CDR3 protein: CASSFGEKETQYF

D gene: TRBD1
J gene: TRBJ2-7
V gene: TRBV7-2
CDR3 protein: CASSGPGTGGGEQYF

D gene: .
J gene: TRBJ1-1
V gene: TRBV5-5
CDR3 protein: CASSSTTVNTEAFF

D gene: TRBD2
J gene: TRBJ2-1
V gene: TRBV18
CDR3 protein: CASSPTSGYNEQFF

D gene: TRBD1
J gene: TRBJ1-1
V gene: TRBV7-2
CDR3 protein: CASSSSGTGIEAFF

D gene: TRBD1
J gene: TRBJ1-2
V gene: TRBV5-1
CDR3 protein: CASSYEGQGIYGYTF

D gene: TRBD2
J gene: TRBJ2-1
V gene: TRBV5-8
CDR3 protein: CASSLGGRPGGGEQFF

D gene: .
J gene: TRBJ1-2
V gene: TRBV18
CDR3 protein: CASSPERNYGYTF

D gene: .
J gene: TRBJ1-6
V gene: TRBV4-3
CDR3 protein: CASSQGVEQEHNSPLHF

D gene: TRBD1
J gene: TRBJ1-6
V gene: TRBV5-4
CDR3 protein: CASSAQTGDGSPLHF

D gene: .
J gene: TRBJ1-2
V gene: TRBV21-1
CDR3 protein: CASSGIGDRDYGYTF

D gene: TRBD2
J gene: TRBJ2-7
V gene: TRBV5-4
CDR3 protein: CASSPDLGGDEQYF

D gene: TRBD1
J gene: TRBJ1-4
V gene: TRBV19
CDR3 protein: CATSRDRARGNEKLFF

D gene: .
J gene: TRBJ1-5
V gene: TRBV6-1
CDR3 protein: CASSEGSYSNQPQHF